Below are 15 T cell receptor beta chains sequenced from a single sample in a study of identical twins. TCRdb reanalysed the 5' RACE reads using MiXCR and keeps one entry per CDR3 protein. The data contain 640,000 or so distinct CDR3 sequences, roughly 6% of them seen just once; the ten biggest clones take up 1.5% to 2%. The sequenced sample consisted of naive T cells sorted from blood. These receptor sequences come from a man between 18 and 29 years old in good health.

This clonotype has a handful of counts. V gene TRBV28 combines with J gene TRBJ2-7; 8 nucleotides match TRBD1. J gave up 4 bases and V 6 bases, and 11 bases lay outside the gene matches. Germline V lookup: CDR1 MDHEN, CDR2 SYDVKM. CDR3 length equals 15 residues. The CDR3 is CASSQRPDRGYEQYF. In DNA form, the CDR3 reads TGTGCCAGCAGCCAAAGACCCGACAGGGGTTACGAGCAGTACTTC.

The table lists this clonotype with many counts. The CDR3 DNA reads as TGTGCCAGCAATGGACAGGCATTCGGGAACACTGAAGCTTTCTTT. This sequence encodes CASNGQAFGNTEAFF. This rearrangement joins TRBV12-3 or TRBV12-4 to TRBJ1-1; TRBD1 matches at 7 bases. The CDR3 runs 15 residues. The trim removed 7 bases at V and 1 base at J, leaving 9 bases unmatched.

This clonotype has at least ten counts. This chain connects TRBV5-1 to TRBJ2-1, with TRBD2 as a possible D gene (5 bases). The CDR3 runs 15 residues. The V gene's germline CDR1 is SGHRS and CDR2 YFSETQ. V lost 0 bases to trimming and J lost 10 bases, with 17 bases between them. DNA of the CDR3: TGCGCCAGCAGCTTGGACTTCCCTCGGGGTGTGGAGCAGTTCTTC. It translates to CASSLDFPRGVEQFF.

This clonotype was counted many times. The V and J genes are TRBV29-1 and TRBJ2-1; D not resolved. Looked up from germline, CDR1 is SQVTM and CDR2 is ANQGSEA. This CDR3 has 10 residues. V gave up 4 bases and J gave up 5 bases, with 3 bases separating them. CDR3 protein: CSVGHNEQFF. CDR3 nucleotides: TGCAGCGTTGGCCACAATGAGCAGTTCTTC.

This clonotype was recorded many times. This chain links TRBV4-2 with TRBJ1-1; possibly TRBD1 for D (6 bases). The germline V and J ends were trimmed by 2 bases and 1 base, with 8 bases remaining between them. Per germline, CDR1 LGHNA and CDR2 YNFKEQ. CDR3 size: 14 residues. CDR3: CASSQTGRNTEAFF. The CDR3, as DNA: TGTGCCAGCAGCCAAACAGGGAGGAACACTGAAGCTTTCTTT.

The chain has TRBV6-5 and TRBJ1-3, with 7 bases identical to TRBD1. This CDR3 is built from 18 residues. The ends lost 4 bases at V and 2 bases at J; junction bases unmatched: 14. The germline V gene has CDR1 MNHEY and CDR2 SVGAGI. For the CDR3, the DNA is TGTGCCAGCAGTTTCAACCCTGTGGACAGGCCAACTGGAAACACCATATATTTT. Translated: CASSFNPVDRPTGNTIYF.

This clonotype came up many times. This chain connects TRBV5-1 to TRBJ2-3; 8 positions match TRBD1. From germline, CDR1 is SGHRS and CDR2 YFSETQ. The CDR3 loop spans 15 amino acids. Trimming removed 4 bases from V and 2 bases from J; junction bases left unmatched: 6. The CDR3 DNA sequence: TGCGCCAGCAGCAACTGGGACAGGACCACAGATACGCAGTATTTT. Translating it yields CASSNWDRTTDTQYF. Drawing the rest from reference TRBV5-1 and TRBJ2-3, the complete variable domain is KAGVTQTPRYLIKTRGQQVTLSCSPISGHRSVSWYQQTPGQGLQFLFEYFSETQRNKGNFPGRFSGRQFSNSRSEMNVSTLELGDSALYLCASSNWDRTTDTQYFGPGTRLTVL.

This sequence joins TRBV27 and TRBJ2-6; perhaps TRBD2 as D (7 bases). The CDR3 runs to 19 residues. Per the germline V gene, CDR1 is MNHEY and CDR2 is SMNVEV (reference sequence). V lost 7 bases and J lost 0, with 22 bases in between. Written as DNA, the CDR3 is TGTGCCAGCAAACCAAGGGAGGGGGACTCTTACTCTGGGGCCAACGTCCTGACTTTC. It encodes CASKPREGDSYSGANVLTF.

This clonotype was counted many times. The rearrangement uses TRBV12-3 or TRBV12-4 and TRBJ2-1, with a tentative D call TRBD2 (6 bases). Trimming removed 5 bases at V and 0 bases at J, with 14 bases between. The CDR3 is made up of 16 amino acids. The CDR3 coding sequence is TGTGCCAGCAGTCCGCAGTCCGGGGGCTCCTACAATGAGCAGTTCTTC. This gives the protein CASSPQSGGSYNEQFF.

This clonotype showed up just a few times. The rearrangement uses TRBV20-1 and TRBJ2-1, with TRBD2 identical over 15 bases. The V gene's germline CDR1 is DFQATT and CDR2 SNEGSKA (reference sequence). Germline trimming cut 5 bases from V and 9 bases from J; bases unmatched to any gene: 8. This CDR3 is built from 15 residues. CDR3 sequence reads: CSAPRTSGRAGEQFF. The DNA of the CDR3 is TGCAGTGCTCCTCGGACTAGCGGGAGGGCTGGTGAGCAGTTCTTC.

This rearrangement joins TRBV7-2 to TRBJ1-1; TRBD1 might be the D (6 bases). V lost 4 bases to trimming and J lost 4 bases, with 13 bases between them. Germline V gene data show CDR1 as SGHTA and CDR2 as FQGNSA. This CDR3 comprises 14 residues. The CDR3 loop is CASSYRAQSTEAFF. In DNA form, the CDR3 reads TGTGCCAGCAGCTACAGGGCACAGAGCACTGAAGCTTTCTTT.

This clonotype was picked up a small number of times. This chain joins TRBV7-9 and TRBJ2-3; 8 bases agree with TRBD2. Unmatched junction bases numbered 7, after V lost 9 bases and J lost 5 bases. The germline V gene encodes CDR1 SEHNR and CDR2 FQNEAQ (reference sequence). This CDR3 contains 13 residues. CDR3 sequence (DNA): TGTGCCAGGCGGGGGGCGGCGGAAGATACGCAGTATTTT. Protein: CARRGAAEDTQYF.

This clonotype was seen many times. The rearrangement links TRBV21-1 to TRBJ2-1; TRBD2, the table's D call, was not compared with the DNA. TRBV21-1 corresponds to a pseudogene. The CDR3 contains 15 residues. DNA for the CDR3: TGTGCCAGCAGCGGCCGATGGGGACTAGTGAGTGAGCAGTTCTTC. Translation gives CASSGRWGLVSEQFF.

This clonotype was detected many times. J is TRBJ2-7 and V is TRBV18; 9 bases fit TRBD2. With 1 base clipped from V and 4 bases from J, the junction kept 11 bases outside the gene matches. The CDR3 consists of 17 residues. CDR1 KGHSH and CDR2 LQKENI come from the germline V gene. The CDR3 nucleotides read TGTGCCAGCTCACCACTAGCGGGAGAACTCGCGCGATACGAGCAGTACTTC. It encodes CASSPLAGELARYEQYF.

V is TRBV7-3 and J is TRBJ2-7, with D unresolved. The CDR3 has 14 residues. V shed 5 bases and J shed 2 bases, with 13 bases lying between them. Germline assignment: CDR1 SGHTA and CDR2 FQGTGA. CDR3 nucleotide sequence: TGTGCCAGCAGCCTCACGTCAGATCCCTACGAGCAGTACTTC. This translates into CASSLTSDPYEQYF.